Given below is one TCR beta chain in context. What it recognizes is unknown. Only in-frame clones appear in the TCRdb table, and some are missing; sequencing was by immunoSEQ multiplex PCR. The sample has approximately 8,600 clones, approximately 71% seen once. Positively selected by magnetic beads, CD4+ and CD8+ cells were purity-checked by flow cytometry. This sample is drawn from a study of somatic mutations in cytotoxic T cells in rheumatoid arthritis. The study's findings and limits: Age was associated with higher CD8+ clonality in rheumatoid arthritis patients, not in healthy controls.

This receptor was obtained from a woman aged 50 to 60 in good health. Sequencing used CD8+ T cells sorted from blood.

CDR3 in amino acids: CASSPPGINQPQHF. The CDR3 nucleotides are TGTGCCAGCAGCCCACCAGGGATCAATCAGCCCCAGCATTTT. The rearrangement joins TRBV7-6 to TRBJ1-5, with D possibly being TRBD1 (5 bases). The CDR3 extends over 14 amino acids. The ends were cut back, 5 bases at V and 3 bases at J, with 11 bases in the middle. Looked up from germline, CDR1 is SGHVS and CDR2 is FNYEAQ.